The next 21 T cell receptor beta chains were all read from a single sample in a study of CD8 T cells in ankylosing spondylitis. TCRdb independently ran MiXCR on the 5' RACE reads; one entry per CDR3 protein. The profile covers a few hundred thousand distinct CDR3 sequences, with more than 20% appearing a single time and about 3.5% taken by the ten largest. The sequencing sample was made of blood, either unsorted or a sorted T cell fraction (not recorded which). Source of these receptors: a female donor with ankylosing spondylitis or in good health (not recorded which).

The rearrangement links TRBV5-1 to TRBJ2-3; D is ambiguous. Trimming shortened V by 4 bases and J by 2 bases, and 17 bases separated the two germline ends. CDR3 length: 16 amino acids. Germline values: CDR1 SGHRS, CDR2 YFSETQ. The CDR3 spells CASSPPQNFDTDTQYF. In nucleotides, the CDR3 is TGCGCCAGCAGCCCGCCACAGAACTTCGACACAGATACGCAGTATTTT.

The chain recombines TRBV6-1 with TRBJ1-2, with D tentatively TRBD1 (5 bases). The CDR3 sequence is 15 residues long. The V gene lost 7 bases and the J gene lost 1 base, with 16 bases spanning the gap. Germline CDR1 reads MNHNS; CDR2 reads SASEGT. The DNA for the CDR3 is TGTGCCAGCATTGACACGGGACGGTTTAACTATGGCTACACCTTC. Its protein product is CASIDTGRFNYGYTF.

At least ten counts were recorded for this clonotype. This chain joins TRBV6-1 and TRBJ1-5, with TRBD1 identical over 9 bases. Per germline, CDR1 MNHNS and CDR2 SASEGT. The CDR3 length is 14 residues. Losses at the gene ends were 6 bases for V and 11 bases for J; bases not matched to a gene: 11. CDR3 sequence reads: CASRDRGVVEAQHF. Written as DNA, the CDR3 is TGTGCCAGCAGGGACAGGGGTGTAGTCGAAGCCCAGCATTTT.

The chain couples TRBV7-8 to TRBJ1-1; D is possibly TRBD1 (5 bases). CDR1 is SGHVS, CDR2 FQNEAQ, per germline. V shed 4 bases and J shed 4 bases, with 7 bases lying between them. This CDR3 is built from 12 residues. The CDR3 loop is CASSSGFTEAFF. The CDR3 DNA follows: TGTGCCAGCAGCTCAGGGTTCACTGAAGCTTTCTTT.

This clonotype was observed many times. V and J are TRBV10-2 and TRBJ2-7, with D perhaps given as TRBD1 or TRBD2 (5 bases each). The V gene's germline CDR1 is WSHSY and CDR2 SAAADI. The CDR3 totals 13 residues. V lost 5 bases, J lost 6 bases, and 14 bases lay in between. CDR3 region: CASSSRGVSEQYF. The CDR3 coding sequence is TGCGCCAGCAGTTCGAGGGGTGTCTCCGAGCAGTACTTC.

CDR3 loop: CASKLVGTEAFF. The DNA for the CDR3 is TGTGCCAGCAAACTTGTGGGCACTGAAGCTTTCTTT. The chain employs TRBV12-3 or TRBV12-4 and TRBJ1-1; no clear D. V dropped 7 bases and J dropped 4 bases, with 10 bases sitting between them. The CDR3 has 12 residues.

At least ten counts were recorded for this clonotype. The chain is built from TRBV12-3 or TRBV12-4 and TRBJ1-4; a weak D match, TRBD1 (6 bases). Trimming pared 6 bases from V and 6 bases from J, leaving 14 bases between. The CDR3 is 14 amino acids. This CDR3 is CASSYQGQDEKLFF. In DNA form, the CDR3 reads TGTGCCAGCAGCTACCAGGGGCAGGATGAAAAACTGTTTTTT.

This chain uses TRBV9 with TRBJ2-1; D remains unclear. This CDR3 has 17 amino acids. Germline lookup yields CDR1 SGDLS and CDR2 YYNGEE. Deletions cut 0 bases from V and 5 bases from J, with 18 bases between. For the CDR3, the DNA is TGTGCCAGCAGCGTAGGGCCGGATTACGGGCGACACAATGAGCAGTTCTTC. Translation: CASSVGPDYGRHNEQFF.

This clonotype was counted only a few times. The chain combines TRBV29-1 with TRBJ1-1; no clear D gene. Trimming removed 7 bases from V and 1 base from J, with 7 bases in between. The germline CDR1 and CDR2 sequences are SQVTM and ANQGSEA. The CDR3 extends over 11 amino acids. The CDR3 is CSGAWNTEAFF. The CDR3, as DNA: TGCAGCGGTGCCTGGAACACTGAAGCTTTCTTT.

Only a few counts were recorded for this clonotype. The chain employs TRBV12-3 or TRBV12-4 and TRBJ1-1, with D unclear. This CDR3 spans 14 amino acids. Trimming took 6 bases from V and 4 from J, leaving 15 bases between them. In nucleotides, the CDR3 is TGTGCCAGCAGACCCCCCGGGAGGCCCACTGAAGCTTTCTTT. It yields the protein CASRPPGRPTEAFF.

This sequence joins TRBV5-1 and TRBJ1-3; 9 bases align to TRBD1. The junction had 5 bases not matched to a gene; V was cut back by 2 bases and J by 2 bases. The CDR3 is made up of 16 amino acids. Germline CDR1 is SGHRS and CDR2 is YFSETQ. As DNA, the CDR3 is TGCGCCAGCAGCTTTTTACAGGGGGCACCTGGAAACACCATATATTTT. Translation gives CASSFLQGAPGNTIYF.

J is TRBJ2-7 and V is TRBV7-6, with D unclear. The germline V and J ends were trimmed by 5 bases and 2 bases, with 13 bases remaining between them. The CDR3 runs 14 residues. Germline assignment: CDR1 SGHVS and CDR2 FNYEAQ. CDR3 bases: TGTGCCAGCAGCCCGTCGACTGTCGCCTACGAGCAGTACTTC. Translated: CASSPSTVAYEQYF.

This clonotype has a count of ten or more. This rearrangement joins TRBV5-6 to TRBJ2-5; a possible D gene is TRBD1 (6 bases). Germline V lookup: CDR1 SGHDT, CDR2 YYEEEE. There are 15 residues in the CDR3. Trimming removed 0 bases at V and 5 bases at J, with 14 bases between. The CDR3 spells CASSLVVGGRETQYF. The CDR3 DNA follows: TGTGCCAGCAGCTTGGTAGTAGGGGGAAGGGAGACCCAGTACTTC.

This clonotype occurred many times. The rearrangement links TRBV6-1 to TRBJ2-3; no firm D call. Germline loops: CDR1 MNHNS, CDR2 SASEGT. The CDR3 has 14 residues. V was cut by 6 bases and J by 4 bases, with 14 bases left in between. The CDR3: CASRDTLSSDTQYF. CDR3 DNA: TGTGCCAGCAGGGATACATTGTCCTCAGATACGCAGTATTTT.

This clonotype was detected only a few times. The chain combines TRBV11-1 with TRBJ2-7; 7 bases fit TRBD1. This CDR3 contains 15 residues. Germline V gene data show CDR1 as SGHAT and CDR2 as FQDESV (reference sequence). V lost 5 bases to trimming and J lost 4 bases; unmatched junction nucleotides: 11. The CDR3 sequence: CASSPPGQPPYEQYF. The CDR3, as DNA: TGTGCCAGCAGCCCACCGGGACAGCCCCCGTACGAGCAGTACTTC.

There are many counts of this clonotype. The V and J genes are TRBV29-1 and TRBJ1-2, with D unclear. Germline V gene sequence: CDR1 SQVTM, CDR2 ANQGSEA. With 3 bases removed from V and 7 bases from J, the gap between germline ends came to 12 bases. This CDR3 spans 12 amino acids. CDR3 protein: CSVDVSRGGYTF. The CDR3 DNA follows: TGCAGCGTTGACGTGAGCCGGGGTGGCTACACCTTC.

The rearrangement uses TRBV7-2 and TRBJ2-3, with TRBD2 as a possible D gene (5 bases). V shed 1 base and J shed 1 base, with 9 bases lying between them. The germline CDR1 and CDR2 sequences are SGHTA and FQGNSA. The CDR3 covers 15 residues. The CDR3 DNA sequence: TGTGCCAGCAGCTTAGACTGGCGGGGCACAGATACGCAGTATTTT. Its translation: CASSLDWRGTDTQYF.

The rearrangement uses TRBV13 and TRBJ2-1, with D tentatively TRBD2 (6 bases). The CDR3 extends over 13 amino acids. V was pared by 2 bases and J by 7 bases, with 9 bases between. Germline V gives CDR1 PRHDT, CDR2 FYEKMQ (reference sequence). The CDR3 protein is CASSLPGVNEQFF. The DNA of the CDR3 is TGTGCCAGCAGCTTACCGGGAGTAAATGAGCAGTTCTTC.

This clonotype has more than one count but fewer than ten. The CDR3 spells CSVSAGITNYEQYF. CDR3 bases: TGCAGCGTTTCGGCGGGTATAACTAACTACGAGCAGTACTTC. This chain uses TRBV29-1 with TRBJ2-7; perhaps TRBD2 as D (5 bases). The CDR3 totals 14 residues. The V gene's germline CDR1 is SQVTM and CDR2 ANQGSEA. Trimming cost V 5 bases and J 3 bases, with 17 bases left between them.

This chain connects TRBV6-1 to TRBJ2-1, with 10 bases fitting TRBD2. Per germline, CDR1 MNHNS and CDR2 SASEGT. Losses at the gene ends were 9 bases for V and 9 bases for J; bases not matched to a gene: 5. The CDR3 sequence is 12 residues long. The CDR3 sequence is CARGSGRVEQFF. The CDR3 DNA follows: TGTGCCAGGGGGAGCGGGAGGGTTGAGCAGTTCTTC.

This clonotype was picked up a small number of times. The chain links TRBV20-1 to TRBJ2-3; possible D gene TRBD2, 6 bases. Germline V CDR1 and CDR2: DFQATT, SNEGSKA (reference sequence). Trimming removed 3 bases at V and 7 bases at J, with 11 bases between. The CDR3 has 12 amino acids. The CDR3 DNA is TGCAGTGCTAGCAGGGACTCCTATACGCAGTATTTT. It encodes CSASRDSYTQYF.